These 23 T cell receptor beta chains share one sample of origin, sequenced in a study of memory CD4+ T cells and cytomegalovirus serostatus (dated by TCRdb to about 2019). Library generation was performed with the immunoSEQ multiplex PCR assay. TCRdb re-hosts the immuneACCESS table, in-frame sequences only. Its copies lack some clones; in the studies checked, an unresolved V gene accounts for under half of them, and the cause for the rest is not known. The sample table shows fewer than 35,000 clones, and around 75% are seen once. The biggest ten clones account for approximately 0.68% of the sample. A FACSAria II was used to sort memory CD4+ T cells, defined as single viable CD3+CD4+CD8-CD45RO+ cells. Source material: memory CD4+ T cells from blood. All receptors come from an adult in good health and CMV-seronegative.

The chain carries TRBV10-3 and TRBJ1-1; 7 bases match TRBD1. The CDR3 runs 14 residues. The trim removed 6 bases at V and 2 bases at J, leaving 6 bases unmatched. Germline-derived CDR1 and CDR2 are ENHRY and SYGVKD. The CDR3 sequence: CAIRGTATNTEAFF. The CDR3 bases are TGTGCCATCAGGGGGACAGCAACTAACACTGAAGCTTTCTTT.

The J gene is TRBJ2-3, the V gene TRBV5-8, with 7 nucleotides matching TRBD1. CDR1 and CDR2 from the germline V gene are SGHTS and YDEGEE. The CDR3 spans 15 residues. Germline trimming cut 7 bases from V and 3 bases from J; bases unmatched to any gene: 11. CDR3 bases: TGTGCCAGCTCAACCGGACAGGACCTTACAGATACGCAGTATTTT. The encoded protein is CASSTGQDLTDTQYF. Together with reference TRBV5-8 and TRBJ2-3, the CDR3 gives the full variable domain: EAGVTQSPTHLIKTRGQQATLRCSPISGHTSVYWYQQALGLGLQFLLWYDEGEERNRGNFPPRFSGRQFPNYSSELNVNALELEDSALYLCASSTGQDLTDTQYFGPGTRLTVL.

This chain joins TRBV4-2 and TRBJ2-3, with 7 positions matching TRBD1. Germline trimming cut 4 bases from V and 3 bases from J; bases unmatched to any gene: 10. Germline assignment: CDR1 LGHNA and CDR2 YNFKEQ. This CDR3 comprises 16 residues. CDR3 region: CASSPQGEKSTDTQYF. Here the CDR3 DNA reads TGTGCCAGCAGCCCCCAGGGGGAGAAATCGACAGATACGCAGTATTTT.

In this sample, this clone turned up a few times. The rearrangement uses TRBV5-4 and TRBJ1-1; weak D call: TRBD1 (6 bases). The CDR3 has 16 amino acids. The V end lost 4 bases, the J end lost 2 bases, and 18 bases lay between the germline ends. From germline, CDR1 is SGHNT and CDR2 YYREEE (reference sequence). The CDR3 sequence is CASSPGGGPRNTEAFF. In DNA form, the CDR3 reads TGTGCCAGCAGCCCCGGCGGGGGGCCCCGAAACACTGAAGCTTTCTTT.

Here the CDR3 reads CASSLALGTGANTGELFF. In DNA form, the CDR3 reads TGTGCCAGCAGCTTGGCACTAGGGACAGGGGCTAACACCGGGGAGCTGTTTTTT. The chain couples TRBV5-4 to TRBJ2-2, with 10 bases that match TRBD1. Unmatched junction bases numbered 7, after V lost 0 bases and J lost 2 bases. This CDR3 has 18 amino acids. Germline V gene sequence: CDR1 SGHNT, CDR2 YYREEE (reference sequence).

This clone showed up just once. The gene calls are TRBV21-1 and TRBJ2-1; TRBD2, the table's D call, was not compared with the DNA. TRBV21-1 is termed a pseudogene. The CDR3 length is 18 residues. CDR3 residues: CARDLAGRPPSSYNEQFF. The CDR3 region has the DNA TGTGCCAGGGATCTAGCGGGGAGACCACCCAGCTCCTACAATGAGCAGTTCTTC.

This rearrangement joins TRBV7-8 to TRBJ1-1; possible D gene TRBD1, 5 bases. The CDR3 spans 13 residues. V dropped 1 base and J dropped 7 bases, with 10 bases sitting between them. Germline V CDR1 and CDR2: SGHVS, FQNEAQ. CDR3 sequence (DNA): TGTGCCAGCAGCTTAGTGTATAGGGGTGAAGCTTTCTTT. Residues: CASSLVYRGEAFF.

The genes are TRBV7-8 and TRBJ2-5, with 9 bases lining up with TRBD1. V was pared by 3 bases and J by 5 bases, with 7 bases of the junction left unmatched. CDR1 and CDR2 (germline): SGHVS, FQNEAQ. The CDR3 totals 15 residues. In DNA form, the CDR3 reads TGTGCCAGCAGCTTCCAACAGGGGGCGCGGGAGACCCAGTACTTC. The encoded protein is CASSFQQGARETQYF.

This clone was seen only a few times. The chain is built from TRBV5-1 and TRBJ2-5; 11 nucleotides align to TRBD1. The length of the CDR3 is 15 residues. The V gene end was trimmed by 0 bases and the J gene end by 4 bases; junction bases not matched to a gene: 2. Germline CDR1 is SGHRS and CDR2 is YFSETQ. The CDR3 DNA sequence: TGCGCCAGCAGCTTGGCCGGGACAGGGGGAGAGACCCAGTACTTC. Protein product: CASSLAGTGGETQYF.

There are a few counts of this clone. The chain links TRBV2 to TRBJ1-1; D not certain. The CDR3 sequence is 13 residues long. Trimming removed 1 base from V and 5 bases from J, with 8 bases in between. CDR1 and CDR2 from the germline V gene are SNHLY and FYNNEI. This CDR3 reads CASSEVGRTEAFF. The CDR3 nucleotides read TGTGCCAGCAGTGAAGTTGGCCGAACTGAAGCTTTCTTT.

The rearrangement links TRBV11-2 to TRBJ2-1, with 7 bases fitting TRBD2. After removal of 7 bases from V and 4 bases from J, the junction contained 10 bases not matched to a gene. The CDR3 sequence is 15 residues long. Germline-derived CDR1 and CDR2 are SGHAT and FQNNGV. The CDR3 spells CASNGKGLNYNEQFF. The CDR3 coding sequence is TGTGCCAGCAACGGAAAGGGACTAAATTACAATGAGCAGTTCTTC.

V usage is TRBV11-3 and J usage is TRBJ1-1; 9 bases align to TRBD1. Germline-derived CDR1 and CDR2 are SGHNT and YENEEA. This CDR3 has 15 residues. The junction had 8 bases not matched to a gene; V was cut back by 3 bases and J by 6 bases. CDR3 sequence (DNA): TGTGCCAGCAGCTTGTCCTGGACAGGGGTTTCTGAAGCTTTCTTT. Its protein is CASSLSWTGVSEAFF.

V gene TRBV6-1 combines with J gene TRBJ1-3, with a weak D call TRBD1 (6 bases). The germline CDR1 and CDR2 sequences are MNHNS and SASEGT. Deletions cut 3 bases from V and 8 bases from J, with 11 bases between. There are 13 residues in the CDR3. The CDR3 nucleotides are TGTGCCAGCAGTGAGGACAGAGGACACACCATATATTTT. Amino acid sequence: CASSEDRGHTIYF.

This sequence joins TRBV10-3 and TRBJ2-3, with D possibly called TRBD1 or TRBD2 (5 bases each). The germline CDR1 and CDR2 sequences are ENHRY and SYGVKD. The ends were cut back, 0 bases at V and 3 bases at J, with 16 bases in the middle. There are 17 residues in the CDR3. CDR3 nucleotide sequence: TGTGCCATCAGTGAGTCGTATGGGACCCGCGGTACAGATACGCAGTATTTT. Encoded protein: CAISESYGTRGTDTQYF.

V gene TRBV11-2 combines with J gene TRBJ1-1; no firm D call. The V end was cut by 5 bases, the J end by 11 bases, with 18 bases between. The length of the CDR3 is 13 residues. The V gene's germline CDR1 is SGHAT and CDR2 FQNNGV. CDR3 sequence: CASSTTWELGAFF. CDR3 DNA: TGTGCCAGCAGCACAACTTGGGAGCTCGGGGCTTTCTTT.

This clone was seen more than once but under ten times. This rearrangement joins TRBV6-1 to TRBJ1-2; no definite D call. Per germline, CDR1 MNHNS and CDR2 SASEGT. The V and J ends lost 7 bases and 6 bases respectively, with 6 bases between them. This CDR3 comprises 10 residues. CDR3 loop: CASKRDGYTF. The CDR3 DNA is TGTGCCAGCAAGAGAGATGGCTACACCTTC.

This clone was observed a handful of times. The J gene is TRBJ1-4, the V gene TRBV5-8; D remains ambiguous. The CDR3 totals 16 residues. Germline CDR1 is SGHTS and CDR2 is YDEGEE. V lost 0 bases and J 4 bases, leaving 13 bases between the germline ends. The CDR3 loop reads CASSLDGRPYNEKLFF. The CDR3 nucleotides are TGTGCCAGCAGCTTGGACGGACGGCCATATAATGAAAAACTGTTTTTT.

This clone was counted only a few times. The V and J genes are TRBV19 and TRBJ1-5, with 9 bases that match TRBD1. Trimming took 8 bases from V and 4 from J; bases not matched to a gene: 9. Germline CDR1 reads LNHDA; CDR2 reads SQIVND (reference sequence). The CDR3 loop spans 15 amino acids. CDR3 in amino acids: CASGFGDRDNQPQHF. In DNA form, the CDR3 reads TGTGCCAGTGGGTTCGGGGACAGGGATAATCAGCCCCAGCATTTT.

This sequence joins TRBV11-2 and TRBJ2-1; D unresolved. This CDR3 spans 14 amino acids. The germline CDR1 and CDR2 sequences are SGHAT and FQNNGV. V was pared by 3 bases and J by 5 bases, with 11 bases between. Here the CDR3 reads CASSLRYFNNEQFF. In DNA form, the CDR3 reads TGTGCCAGCAGCTTGAGATATTTCAACAATGAGCAGTTCTTC.

This sequence joins TRBV30 and TRBJ1-4, with D possibly being TRBD1 (6 bases). This CDR3 spans 14 amino acids. CDR1 is GTSNPN and CDR2 is SVGIG in the germline V gene (reference sequence). V was clipped by 5 bases and J by 4 bases, with 14 bases between them. The CDR3 is CAWRPGQFNEKLFF. The CDR3 DNA reads as TGTGCCTGGCGTCCGGGACAATTTAATGAAAAACTGTTTTTT.

With regard to this clone: This sample also contains other DNA sequences that code for the same CDR3. This chain joins TRBV5-8 and TRBJ2-1, with 9 bases lining up with TRBD1. Per germline, CDR1 SGHTS and CDR2 YDEGEE. The CDR3 is 15 amino acids. The V and J ends lost 0 bases and 2 bases, in that order; junction bases with no gene match: 0. The CDR3 region is CASSLGQGAYNEQFF. CDR3 bases: TGTGCCAGCAGCTTGGGACAGGGGGCCTACAATGAGCAGTTCTTC.

This clone was seen a handful of times. Within the sample, other DNA sequences also encode this same CDR3. V usage is TRBV6-1 and J usage is TRBJ1-2; D is possibly TRBD1 (5 bases). V lost 2 bases and J 4 bases, leaving 11 bases between the germline ends. Germline CDR1 MNHNS, CDR2 SASEGT. This CDR3 has 14 amino acids. The CDR3 here is CASSESGTAYGYTF. CDR3 nucleotides: TGTGCCAGCAGTGAATCGGGGACCGCCTATGGCTACACCTTC.

The chain has TRBV7-2 and TRBJ1-1; D call uncertain. The CDR3 has 12 amino acids. Trimming stripped 7 bases from V and 1 base from J, with 7 bases between. Germline values: CDR1 SGHTA, CDR2 FQGNSA. CDR3 coding DNA: TGTGCCAGCACGGGCAGGAACACTGAAGCTTTCTTT. It translates to CASTGRNTEAFF. Supplemented by reference TRBV7-2 and TRBJ1-1, the full variable domain reads GAGVSQSPSNKVTEKGKDVELRCDPISGHTALYWYRQSLGQGLEFLIYFQGNSAPDKSGLPSDRFSAERTGGSVSTLTIQRTQQEDSAVYLCASTGRNTEAFFGQGTRLTVV.